This TCR beta chain was retrieved from a study of CD8 T cells in ankylosing spondylitis. Notes on the study in general: Disease-linked clones bore a CD8+ phenotype and were relatively rare in peripheral blood. Disease-linked clones reportedly concentrated significantly in matched ankylosing spondylitis synovial fluid. A motif of 7 to 9 highly homologous TCR beta variants was seen as apparently characteristic of ankylosing spondylitis blood.

This clonotype was seen at least ten times. No antigen is known for it. Libraries of TCR beta came from quantitative 5'-RACE with molecular barcodes. TCRdb ran MiXCR on the 5' RACE reads and lists one entry per CDR3 protein. The data show around 120,000 distinct CDR3 sequences, with about a tenth seen just once and approximately 3.4% held by the top ten. CDR1 DFQATT and CDR2 SNEGSKA come from the germline V gene (reference sequence). The CDR3 is 12 amino acids. Trimming shortened V by 2 bases and J by 3 bases, and 4 bases separated the two germline ends. Sequenced: blood, either unsorted or a sorted T cell fraction (not recorded which). The TCR originated in a male donor with ankylosing spondylitis or in good health (not recorded which). V gene TRBV20-1 combines with J gene TRBJ2-2; D not resolved. CDR3 sequence reads: CSARLDTGELFF. The CDR3 bases are TGCAGTGCTAGACTAGACACCGGGGAGCTGTTTTTT.